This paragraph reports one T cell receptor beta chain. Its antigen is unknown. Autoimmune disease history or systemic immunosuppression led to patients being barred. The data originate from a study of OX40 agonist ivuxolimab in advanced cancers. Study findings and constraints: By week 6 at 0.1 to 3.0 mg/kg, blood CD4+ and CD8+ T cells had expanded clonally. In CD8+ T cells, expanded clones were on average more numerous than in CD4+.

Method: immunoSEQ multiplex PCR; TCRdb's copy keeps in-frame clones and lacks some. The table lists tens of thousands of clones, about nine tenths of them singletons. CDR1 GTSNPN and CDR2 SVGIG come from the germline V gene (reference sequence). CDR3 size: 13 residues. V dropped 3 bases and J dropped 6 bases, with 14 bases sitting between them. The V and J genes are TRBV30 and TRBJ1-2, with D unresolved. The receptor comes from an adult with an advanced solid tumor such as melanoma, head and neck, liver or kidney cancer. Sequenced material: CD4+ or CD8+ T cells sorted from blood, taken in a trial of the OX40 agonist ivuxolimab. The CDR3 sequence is CAWSSLWLDGYTF. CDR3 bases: TGTGCCTGGAGCTCCCTCTGGTTGGATGGCTACACCTTC.